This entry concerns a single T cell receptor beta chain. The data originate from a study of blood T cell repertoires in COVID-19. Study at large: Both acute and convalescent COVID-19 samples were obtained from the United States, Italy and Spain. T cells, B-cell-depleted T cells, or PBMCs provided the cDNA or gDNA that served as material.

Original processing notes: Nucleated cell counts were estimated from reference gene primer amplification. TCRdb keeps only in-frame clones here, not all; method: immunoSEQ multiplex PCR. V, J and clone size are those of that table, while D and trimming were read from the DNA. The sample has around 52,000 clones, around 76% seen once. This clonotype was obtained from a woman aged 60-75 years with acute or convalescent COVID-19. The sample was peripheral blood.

CDR3 DNA sequence: TGTGCCAGCAGCTTCGGGAGCCACAATGAGCAGTTCTTC. Its protein product is CASSFGSHNEQFF. The genes are TRBV7-9 and TRBJ2-1; a weak D match, TRBD2 (6 bases). The CDR3 has 13 amino acids. Germline V CDR1 and CDR2: SEHNR, FQNEAQ (reference sequence). Trimming cost V 3 bases and J 5 bases, with 8 bases left between them.